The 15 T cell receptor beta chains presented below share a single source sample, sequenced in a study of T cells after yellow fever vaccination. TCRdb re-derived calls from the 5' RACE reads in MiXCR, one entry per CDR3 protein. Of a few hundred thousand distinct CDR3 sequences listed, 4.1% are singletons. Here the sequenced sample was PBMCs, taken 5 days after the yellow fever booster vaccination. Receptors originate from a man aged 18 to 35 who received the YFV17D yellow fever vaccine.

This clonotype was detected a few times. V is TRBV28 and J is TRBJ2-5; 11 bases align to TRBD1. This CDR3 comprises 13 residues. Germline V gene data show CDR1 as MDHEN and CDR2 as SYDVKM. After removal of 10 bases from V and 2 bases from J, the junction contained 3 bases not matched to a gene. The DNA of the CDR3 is TGTGCCACCCGGGACAGGGGGCAAGAGACCCAGTACTTC. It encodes CATRDRGQETQYF.

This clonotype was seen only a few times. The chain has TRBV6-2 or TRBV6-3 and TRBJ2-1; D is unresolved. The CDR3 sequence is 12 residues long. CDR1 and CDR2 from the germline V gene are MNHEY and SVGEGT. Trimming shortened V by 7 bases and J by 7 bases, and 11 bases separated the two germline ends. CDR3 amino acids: CASTQEKNEQFF. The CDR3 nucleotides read TGTGCCAGCACGCAGGAAAAGAATGAGCAGTTCTTC.

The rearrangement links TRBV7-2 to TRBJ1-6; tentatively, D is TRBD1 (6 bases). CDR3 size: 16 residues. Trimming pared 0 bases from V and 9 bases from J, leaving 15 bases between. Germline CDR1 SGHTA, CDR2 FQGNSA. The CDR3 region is CASSLARVQGGSPLHF. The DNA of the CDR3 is TGTGCCAGCAGCTTAGCGCGGGTACAGGGTGGTTCACCCCTCCACTTT.

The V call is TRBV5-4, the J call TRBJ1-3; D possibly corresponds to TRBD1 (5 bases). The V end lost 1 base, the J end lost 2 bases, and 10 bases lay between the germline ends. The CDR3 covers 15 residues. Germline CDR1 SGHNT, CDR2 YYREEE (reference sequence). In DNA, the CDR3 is TGTGCCAGCAGCTTGTGGGGGGTGCCTGGAAACACCATATATTTT. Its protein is CASSLWGVPGNTIYF.

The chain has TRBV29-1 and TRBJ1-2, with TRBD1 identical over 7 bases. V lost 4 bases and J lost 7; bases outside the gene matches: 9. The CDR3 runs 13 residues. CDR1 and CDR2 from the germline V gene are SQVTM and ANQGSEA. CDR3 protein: CSVAPGGGSGYTF. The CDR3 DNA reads TGCAGCGTTGCACCAGGGGGTGGAAGTGGCTACACCTTC.

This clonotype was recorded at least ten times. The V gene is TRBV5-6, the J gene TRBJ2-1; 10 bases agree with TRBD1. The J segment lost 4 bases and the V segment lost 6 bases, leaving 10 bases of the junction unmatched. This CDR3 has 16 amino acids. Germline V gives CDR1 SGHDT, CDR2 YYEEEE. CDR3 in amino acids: CASIEPDRGHYNEQFF. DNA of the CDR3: TGTGCCAGCATCGAACCTGACAGGGGGCATTACAATGAGCAGTTCTTC.

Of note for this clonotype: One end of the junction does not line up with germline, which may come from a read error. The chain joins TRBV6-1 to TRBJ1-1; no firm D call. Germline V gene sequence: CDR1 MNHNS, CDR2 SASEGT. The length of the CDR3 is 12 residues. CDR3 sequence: CASSFGGTGAFF. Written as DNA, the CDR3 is TGTGCCAGCAGTTTTGGCGGCACTGGAGCTTTCTTT.

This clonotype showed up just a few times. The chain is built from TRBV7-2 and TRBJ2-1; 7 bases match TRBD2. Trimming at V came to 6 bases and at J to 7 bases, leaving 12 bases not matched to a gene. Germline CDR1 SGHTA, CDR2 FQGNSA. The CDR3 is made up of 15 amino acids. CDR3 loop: CASSPGGPGGNEQFF. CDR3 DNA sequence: TGTGCCAGCAGTCCCGGCGGGCCGGGGGGTAATGAGCAGTTCTTC.

CDR3: CASSFLGTQYF. CDR3 bases: TGTGCCAGCAGTTTCCTGGGGACCCAGTACTTC. The V call is TRBV12-3 or TRBV12-4, the J call TRBJ2-5; no clear D. V was cut by 3 bases and J by 7 bases, with 6 bases left in between. CDR3 length: 11 residues.

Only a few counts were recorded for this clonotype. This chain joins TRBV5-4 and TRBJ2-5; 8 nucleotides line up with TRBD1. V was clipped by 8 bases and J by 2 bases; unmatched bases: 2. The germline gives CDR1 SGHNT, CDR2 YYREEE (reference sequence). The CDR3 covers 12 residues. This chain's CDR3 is CASTGGQETQYF. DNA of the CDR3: TGTGCCAGTACAGGGGGGCAAGAGACCCAGTACTTC.

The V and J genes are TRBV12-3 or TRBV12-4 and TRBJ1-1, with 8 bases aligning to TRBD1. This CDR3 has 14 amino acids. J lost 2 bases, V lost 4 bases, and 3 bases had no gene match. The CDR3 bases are TGTGCCAGCAGTTATACAGGGGGTAACACTGAAGCTTTCTTT. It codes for CASSYTGGNTEAFF.

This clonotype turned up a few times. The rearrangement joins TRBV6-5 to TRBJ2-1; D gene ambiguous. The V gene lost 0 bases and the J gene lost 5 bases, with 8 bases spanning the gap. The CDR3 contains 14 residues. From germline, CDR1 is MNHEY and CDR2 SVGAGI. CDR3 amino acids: CASSYSLAHNEQFF. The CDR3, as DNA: TGTGCCAGCAGTTACTCCTTGGCTCACAATGAGCAGTTCTTC.

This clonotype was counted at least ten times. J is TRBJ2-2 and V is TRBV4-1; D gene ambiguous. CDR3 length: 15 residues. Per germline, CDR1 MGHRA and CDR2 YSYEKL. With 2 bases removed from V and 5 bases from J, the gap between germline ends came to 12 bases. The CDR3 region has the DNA TGCGCCAGCAGCCAAATGGGTCTGGGGACCGGGGAGCTGTTTTTT. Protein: CASSQMGLGTGELFF.

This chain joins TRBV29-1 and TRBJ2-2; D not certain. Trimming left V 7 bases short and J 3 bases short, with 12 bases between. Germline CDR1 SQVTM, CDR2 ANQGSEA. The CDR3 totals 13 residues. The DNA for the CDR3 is TGCAGCGGTCGAAGGGTTGACACCGGGGAGCTGTTTTTT. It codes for CSGRRVDTGELFF.

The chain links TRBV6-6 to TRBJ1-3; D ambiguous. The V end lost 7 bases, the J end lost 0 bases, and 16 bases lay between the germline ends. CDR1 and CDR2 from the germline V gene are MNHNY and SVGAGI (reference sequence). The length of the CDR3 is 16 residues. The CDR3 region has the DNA TGTGCCAGCACTATGAACAGAGCCATCTCTGGAAACACCATATATTTT. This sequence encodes CASTMNRAISGNTIYF.